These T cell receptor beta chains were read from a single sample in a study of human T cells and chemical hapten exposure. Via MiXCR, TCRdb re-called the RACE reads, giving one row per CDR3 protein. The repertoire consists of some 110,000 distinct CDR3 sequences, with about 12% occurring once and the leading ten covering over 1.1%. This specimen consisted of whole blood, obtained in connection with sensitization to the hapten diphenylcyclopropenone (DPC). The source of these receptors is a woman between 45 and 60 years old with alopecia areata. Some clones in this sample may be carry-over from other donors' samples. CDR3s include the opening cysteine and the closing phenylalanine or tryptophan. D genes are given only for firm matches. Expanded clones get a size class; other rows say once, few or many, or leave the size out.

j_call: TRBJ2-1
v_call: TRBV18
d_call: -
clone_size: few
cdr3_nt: TGTGCCAGCTCACCACCTCCCGAGGGCGGAGAGCAGTTCTTC
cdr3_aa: CASSPPPEGGEQFF

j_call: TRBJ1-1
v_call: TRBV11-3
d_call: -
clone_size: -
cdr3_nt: TGTGCCAGCAGCTTAGACGGACAGAGTGAAGCTTTCTTT
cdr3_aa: CASSLDGQSEAFF

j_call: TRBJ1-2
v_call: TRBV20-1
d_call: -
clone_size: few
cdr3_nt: TGCAATGCTAGAGGTTTCCAGTCGCGGAACTATGGCTACACCTTC
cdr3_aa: CNARGFQSRNYGYTF

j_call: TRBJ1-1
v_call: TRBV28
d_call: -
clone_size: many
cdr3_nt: TGTGCCAGCAGTTTAGAGTCGGGATTAGGCTGGGACACTGAAGCTTTCTTT
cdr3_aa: CASSLESGLGWDTEAFF

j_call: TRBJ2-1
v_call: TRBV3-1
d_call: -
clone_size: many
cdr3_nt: TGTGCCAGCAGCCAAGAAAACTCCTGGAATGAGCAGTTCTTC
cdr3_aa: CASSQENSWNEQFF

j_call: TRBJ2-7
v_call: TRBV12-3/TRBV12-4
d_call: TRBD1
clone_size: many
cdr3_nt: TGTGCCAGCAGTTTAAGTGGTGTCAGGGGGCGCGAGCAGTACTTC
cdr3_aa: CASSLSGVRGREQYF

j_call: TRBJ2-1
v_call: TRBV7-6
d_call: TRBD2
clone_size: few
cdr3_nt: TGTGCCAGCAGCTTAGGGGCTCCGGCGGGAGACTACAATGAGCAGTTCTTC
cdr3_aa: CASSLGAPAGDYNEQFF

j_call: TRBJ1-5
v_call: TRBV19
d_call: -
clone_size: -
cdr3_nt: TGTGCCAGTAGGGGGTTACTCTCTGGCAATCAGCCCCAGCATTTT
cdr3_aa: CASRGLLSGNQPQHF

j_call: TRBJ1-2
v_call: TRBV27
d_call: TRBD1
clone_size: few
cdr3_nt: TGTGCCAGCAGTGTGAGACAGGGGGCGTATGGCTACACCTTC
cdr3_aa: CASSVRQGAYGYTF

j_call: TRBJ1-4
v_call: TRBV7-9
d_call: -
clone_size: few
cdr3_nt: TGTGCCAGCAGCTTAGCGGACAGTCCTAGAGAAAAACTGTTTTTT
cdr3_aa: CASSLADSPREKLFF